Listed below are T cell receptor beta chains from one sample, sequenced in a study of cytomegalovirus exposure and HLA in healthy donors. Method: immunoSEQ multiplex PCR; TCRdb's copy keeps in-frame clones and lacks some. The sample lists 100,000 to 150,000 clones, roughly 80% seen once, with about 11% in the top ten. Sequences were obtained from PBMCs. These receptors all stem from a young man in good health and CMV-seropositive. Each CDR3 is given with its conserved first and last residue. The D gene is left open where the match is weak. Only part of the rows carry a size: once, few, many, or a class if the clone is expanded.

j_call: TRBJ2-1; clone_size: NA; d_call: TRBD2; v_call: TRBV9; cdr3_nt: TGTGCCAGCAGCGTAGGGGCTAGCGGCAGAGATGAGCAGTTCTTC; cdr3_aa: CASSVGASGRDEQFF
j_call: TRBJ2-7; clone_size: NA; d_call: TRBD2; v_call: TRBV27; cdr3_nt: TGTGCCAGCAGTCGGGGGACTAGCGGGTGGCGGGAAGAGCAGTACTTC; cdr3_aa: CASSRGTSGWREEQYF
j_call: TRBJ1-4; clone_size: few; d_call: NA; v_call: TRBV19; cdr3_nt: TGTGCCAGTAGTATAGATATGGCAGCTAATGAAAAACTGTTTTTT; cdr3_aa: CASSIDMAANEKLFF
j_call: TRBJ2-1; clone_size: NA; d_call: NA; v_call: TRBV29-1; cdr3_nt: TGCAGCGTTGAAGATCGGTCCCTTGGGCCCAATGAGCAGTTCTTC; cdr3_aa: CSVEDRSLGPNEQFF
j_call: TRBJ1-2; clone_size: once; d_call: TRBD1; v_call: TRBV29-1; cdr3_nt: TGCAGCGTCAAGACAGGGTTCGTCGACTATGGCTACACCTTC; cdr3_aa: CSVKTGFVDYGYTF
j_call: TRBJ2-7; clone_size: NA; d_call: NA; v_call: TRBV21-1; cdr3_nt: TGTGCCAGCAGCCCAGAAGAGGCATCCTTTTCCTACGAGCAGTACTTC; cdr3_aa: CASSPEEASFSYEQYF
j_call: TRBJ2-7; clone_size: NA; d_call: NA; v_call: TRBV27; cdr3_nt: TGTGCCAGCAGTTTCCGGTTACTTGGCTACGAGCAGTACTTC; cdr3_aa: CASSFRLLGYEQYF
j_call: TRBJ2-7; clone_size: NA; d_call: TRBD2; v_call: TRBV5-4; cdr3_nt: TGTGCCAGCAGCTTTGGAAACGGGAGGGGAGACTACGAGCAGTACTTC; cdr3_aa: CASSFGNGRGDYEQYF
j_call: TRBJ2-7; clone_size: NA; d_call: NA; v_call: TRBV6-1; cdr3_nt: TGTGCCAGCAGTGAAGGTGGGGCCTACGAGCAGTACTTC; cdr3_aa: CASSEGGAYEQYF
j_call: TRBJ2-1; clone_size: NA; d_call: NA; v_call: TRBV29-1; cdr3_nt: TGCAGCGTTCAGGAGGGGACGGGGTACAATGAGCAGTTCTTC; cdr3_aa: CSVQEGTGYNEQFF
j_call: TRBJ2-5; clone_size: many; d_call: NA; v_call: TRBV4-1; cdr3_nt: TGCGCCAGCAGCCCCCTGCGGTCCTGGGAGACCCAGTACTTC; cdr3_aa: CASSPLRSWETQYF
j_call: TRBJ2-5; clone_size: NA; d_call: TRBD1; v_call: TRBV6-5; cdr3_nt: TGTGCCAGCAGTTATCAGGGACAGGGGCGGGAGACCCAGTACTTC; cdr3_aa: CASSYQGQGRETQYF
j_call: TRBJ2-3; clone_size: NA; d_call: TRBD2; v_call: TRBV5-1; cdr3_nt: TGCGCCAGCAGCTTAATAGGACTAGTCAATGGGGGAGATACGCAGTATTTT; cdr3_aa: CASSLIGLVNGGDTQYF
j_call: TRBJ1-1; clone_size: NA; d_call: TRBD1; v_call: TRBV18; cdr3_nt: TGTGCCAGCTCACCAGGATCGGGACAGGTGGGCACTGAAGCTTTCTTT; cdr3_aa: CASSPGSGQVGTEAFF
j_call: TRBJ1-2; clone_size: NA; d_call: TRBD1; v_call: TRBV19; cdr3_nt: TGTGCCAGTAGTTTGAGGGCGGGACAGACACTGAGGGATGGCTACACCTTC; cdr3_aa: CASSLRAGQTLRDGYTF
j_call: TRBJ1-2; clone_size: NA; d_call: NA; v_call: TRBV27; cdr3_nt: TGTGCCAGCAGCTCGACCGCCCGGGACATCCTTTCCTATGGCTACACCTTC; cdr3_aa: CASSSTARDILSYGYTF
j_call: TRBJ1-2; clone_size: NA; d_call: TRBD1; v_call: TRBV10-3; cdr3_nt: TGTGCCATCGCCAAAAGACAGGGAATAGATGGCTACACCTTC; cdr3_aa: CAIAKRQGIDGYTF
j_call: TRBJ2-7; clone_size: NA; d_call: TRBD1; v_call: TRBV7-3; cdr3_nt: TGTGCCAGCCCCCCGGACAGGGGCGAGCAGTACTTC; cdr3_aa: CASPPDRGEQYF
j_call: TRBJ2-6; clone_size: NA; d_call: NA; v_call: TRBV7-9; cdr3_nt: TGTGCCAGCAGCCCCCGAGGGGGTATCGGCTCTGGGGCCAACGTCCTGACTTTC; cdr3_aa: CASSPRGGIGSGANVLTF